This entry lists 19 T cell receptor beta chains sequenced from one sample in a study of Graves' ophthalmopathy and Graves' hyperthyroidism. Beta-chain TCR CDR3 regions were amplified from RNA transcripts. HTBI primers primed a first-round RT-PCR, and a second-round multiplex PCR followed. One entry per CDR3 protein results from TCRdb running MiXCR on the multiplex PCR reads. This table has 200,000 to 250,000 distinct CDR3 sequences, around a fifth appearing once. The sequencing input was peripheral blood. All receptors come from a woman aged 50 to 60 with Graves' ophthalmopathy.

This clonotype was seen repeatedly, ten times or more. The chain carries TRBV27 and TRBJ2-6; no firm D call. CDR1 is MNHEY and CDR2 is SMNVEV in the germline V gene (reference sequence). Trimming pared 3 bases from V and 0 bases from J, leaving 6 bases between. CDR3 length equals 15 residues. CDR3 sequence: CASSFIRSGANVLTF. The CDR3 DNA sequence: TGTGCCAGCAGTTTCATCCGCTCTGGGGCCAACGTCCTGACTTTC. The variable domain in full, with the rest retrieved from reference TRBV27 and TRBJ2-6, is EAQVTQNPRYLITVTGKKLTVTCSQNMNHEYMSWYRQDPGLGLRQIYYSMNVEVTDKGDVPEGYKVSRKEKRNFPLILESPSPNQTSLYFCASSFIRSGANVLTFGAGSRLTVL.

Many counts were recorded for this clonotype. DNA of the CDR3: TGTGCCAGCAGTTCAGATTGGGGTGGCGGAAATCAGCCCCAGCATTTT. Protein: CASSSDWGGGNQPQHF. This chain uses TRBV27 with TRBJ1-5; the D is unclear. The CDR3 consists of 16 residues. Germline loops: CDR1 MNHEY, CDR2 SMNVEV (reference sequence). Deletions cut 4 bases from V and 4 bases from J, with 17 bases between.

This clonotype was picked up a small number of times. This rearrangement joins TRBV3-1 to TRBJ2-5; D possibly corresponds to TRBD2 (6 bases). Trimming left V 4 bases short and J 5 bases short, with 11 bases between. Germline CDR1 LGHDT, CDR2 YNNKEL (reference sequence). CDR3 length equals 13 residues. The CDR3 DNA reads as TGTGCCAGCAGCCCCTGGGGGGAGGAGACCCAGTACTTC. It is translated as CASSPWGEETQYF.

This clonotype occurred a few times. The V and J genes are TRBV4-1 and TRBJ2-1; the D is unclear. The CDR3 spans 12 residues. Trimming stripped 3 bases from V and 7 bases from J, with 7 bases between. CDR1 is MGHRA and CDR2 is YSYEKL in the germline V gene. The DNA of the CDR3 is TGCGCCAGCAGCCAGGGGAATAATGAGCAGTTCTTC. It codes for CASSQGNNEQFF.

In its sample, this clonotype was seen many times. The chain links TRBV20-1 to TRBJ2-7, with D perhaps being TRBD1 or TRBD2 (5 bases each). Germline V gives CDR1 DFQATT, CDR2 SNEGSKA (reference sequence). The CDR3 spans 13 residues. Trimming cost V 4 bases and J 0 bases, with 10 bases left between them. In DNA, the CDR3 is TGCAGTGCTATGGGACGGTTCTCCTACGAGCAGTACTTC. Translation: CSAMGRFSYEQYF.

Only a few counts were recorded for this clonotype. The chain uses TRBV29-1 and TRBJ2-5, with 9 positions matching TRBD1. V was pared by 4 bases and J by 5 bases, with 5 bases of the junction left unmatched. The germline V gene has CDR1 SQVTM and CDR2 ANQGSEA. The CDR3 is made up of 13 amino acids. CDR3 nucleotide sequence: TGCAGCGTTGCCGGGACAGGGATCGAGACCCAGTACTTC. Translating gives CSVAGTGIETQYF.

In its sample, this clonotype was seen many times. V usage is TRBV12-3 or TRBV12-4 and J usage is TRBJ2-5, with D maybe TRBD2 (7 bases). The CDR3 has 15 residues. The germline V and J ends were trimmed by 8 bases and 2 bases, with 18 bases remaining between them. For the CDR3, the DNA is TGTGCCAGCTCTTGGCCCGGGGGGCAACAAGAGACCCAGTACTTC. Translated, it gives CASSWPGGQQETQYF.

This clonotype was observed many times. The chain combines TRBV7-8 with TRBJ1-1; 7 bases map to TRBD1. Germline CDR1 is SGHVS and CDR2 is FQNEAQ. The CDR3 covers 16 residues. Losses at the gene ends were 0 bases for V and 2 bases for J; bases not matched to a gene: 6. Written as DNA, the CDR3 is TGTGCCAGCAGCTTAGCGCAGGGGGACCTAAACACTGAAGCTTTCTTT. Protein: CASSLAQGDLNTEAFF.

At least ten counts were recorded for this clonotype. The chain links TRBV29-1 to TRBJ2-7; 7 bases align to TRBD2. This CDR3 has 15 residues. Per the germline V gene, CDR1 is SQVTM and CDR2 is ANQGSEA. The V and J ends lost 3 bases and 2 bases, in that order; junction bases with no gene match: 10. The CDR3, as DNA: TGCAGCGTTGAGGCCCCGGGACTATTAACCTACGAGCAGTACTTC. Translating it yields CSVEAPGLLTYEQYF.

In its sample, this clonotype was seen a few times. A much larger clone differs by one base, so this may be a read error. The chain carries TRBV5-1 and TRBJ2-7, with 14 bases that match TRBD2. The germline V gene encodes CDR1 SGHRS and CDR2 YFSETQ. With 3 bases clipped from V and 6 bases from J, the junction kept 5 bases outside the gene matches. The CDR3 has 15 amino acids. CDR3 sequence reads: CASSWGTSGSCEQYF. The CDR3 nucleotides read TGCGCCAGCAGCTGGGGGACTAGCGGGAGCTGCGAGCAGTACTTC.

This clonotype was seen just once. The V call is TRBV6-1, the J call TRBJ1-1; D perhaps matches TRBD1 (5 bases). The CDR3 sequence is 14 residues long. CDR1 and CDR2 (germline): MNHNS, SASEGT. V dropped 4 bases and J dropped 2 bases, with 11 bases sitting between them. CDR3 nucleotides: TGTGCCAGCAGTGTAAGACAGACAAACACTGAAGCTTTCTTT. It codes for CASSVRQTNTEAFF.

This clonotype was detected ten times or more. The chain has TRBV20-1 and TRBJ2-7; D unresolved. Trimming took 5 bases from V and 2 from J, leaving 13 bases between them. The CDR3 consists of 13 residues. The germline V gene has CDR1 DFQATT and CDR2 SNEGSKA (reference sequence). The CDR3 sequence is CSAVGFEAYEQYF. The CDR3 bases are TGCAGTGCTGTCGGCTTTGAAGCCTACGAGCAGTACTTC.

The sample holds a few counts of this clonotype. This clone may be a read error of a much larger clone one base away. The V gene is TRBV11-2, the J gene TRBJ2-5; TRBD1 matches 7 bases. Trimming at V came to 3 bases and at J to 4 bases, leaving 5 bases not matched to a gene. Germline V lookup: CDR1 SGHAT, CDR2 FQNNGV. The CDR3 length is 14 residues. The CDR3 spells CASSLTGKGETQYF. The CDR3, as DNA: TGTGCCAGCAGCTTGACAGGGAAGGGAGAGACCCAGTACTTC.

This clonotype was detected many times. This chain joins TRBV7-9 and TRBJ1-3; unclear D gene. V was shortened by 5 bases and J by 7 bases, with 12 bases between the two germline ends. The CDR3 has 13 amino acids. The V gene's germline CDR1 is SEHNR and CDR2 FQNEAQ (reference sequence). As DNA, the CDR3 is TGTGCCAGCAGCGTTACTGCCTTTAACACCATATATTTT. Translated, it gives CASSVTAFNTIYF.

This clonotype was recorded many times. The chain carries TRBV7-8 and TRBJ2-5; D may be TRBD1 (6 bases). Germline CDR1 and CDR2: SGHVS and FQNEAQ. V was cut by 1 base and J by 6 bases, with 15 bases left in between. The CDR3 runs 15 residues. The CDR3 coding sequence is TGTGCCAGCAGCTTAGTCTTGGGGGCAGGGAAGACCCAGTACTTC. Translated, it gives CASSLVLGAGKTQYF.

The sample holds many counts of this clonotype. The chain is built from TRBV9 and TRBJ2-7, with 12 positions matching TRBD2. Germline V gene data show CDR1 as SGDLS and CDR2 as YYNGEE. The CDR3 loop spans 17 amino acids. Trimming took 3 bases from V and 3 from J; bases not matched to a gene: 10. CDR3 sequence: CASSARELAGGSYEQYF. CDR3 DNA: TGTGCCAGCAGCGCTCGCGAACTAGCGGGGGGAAGCTACGAGCAGTACTTC.

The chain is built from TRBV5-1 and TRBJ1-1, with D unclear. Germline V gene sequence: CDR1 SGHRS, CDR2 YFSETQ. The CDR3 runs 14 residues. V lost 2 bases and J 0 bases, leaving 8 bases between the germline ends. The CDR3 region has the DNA TGCGCCAGCAGCTTAAAGGGTATGAACACTGAAGCTTTCTTT. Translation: CASSLKGMNTEAFF.

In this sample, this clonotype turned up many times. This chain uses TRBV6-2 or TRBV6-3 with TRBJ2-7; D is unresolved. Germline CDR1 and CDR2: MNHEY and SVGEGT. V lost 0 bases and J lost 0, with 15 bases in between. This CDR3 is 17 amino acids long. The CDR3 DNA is TGTGCCAGCAGTTACTCGACCGCGGAGCGAATCTCCTACGAGCAGTACTTC. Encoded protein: CASSYSTAERISYEQYF.

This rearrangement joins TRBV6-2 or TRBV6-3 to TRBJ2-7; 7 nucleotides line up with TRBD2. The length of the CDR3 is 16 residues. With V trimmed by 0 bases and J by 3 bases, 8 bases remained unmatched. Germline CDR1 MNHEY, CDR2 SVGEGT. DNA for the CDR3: TGTGCCAGCAGTTACTCCCGGACTAGTAACTACTACGAGCAGTACTTC. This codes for CASSYSRTSNYYEQYF.